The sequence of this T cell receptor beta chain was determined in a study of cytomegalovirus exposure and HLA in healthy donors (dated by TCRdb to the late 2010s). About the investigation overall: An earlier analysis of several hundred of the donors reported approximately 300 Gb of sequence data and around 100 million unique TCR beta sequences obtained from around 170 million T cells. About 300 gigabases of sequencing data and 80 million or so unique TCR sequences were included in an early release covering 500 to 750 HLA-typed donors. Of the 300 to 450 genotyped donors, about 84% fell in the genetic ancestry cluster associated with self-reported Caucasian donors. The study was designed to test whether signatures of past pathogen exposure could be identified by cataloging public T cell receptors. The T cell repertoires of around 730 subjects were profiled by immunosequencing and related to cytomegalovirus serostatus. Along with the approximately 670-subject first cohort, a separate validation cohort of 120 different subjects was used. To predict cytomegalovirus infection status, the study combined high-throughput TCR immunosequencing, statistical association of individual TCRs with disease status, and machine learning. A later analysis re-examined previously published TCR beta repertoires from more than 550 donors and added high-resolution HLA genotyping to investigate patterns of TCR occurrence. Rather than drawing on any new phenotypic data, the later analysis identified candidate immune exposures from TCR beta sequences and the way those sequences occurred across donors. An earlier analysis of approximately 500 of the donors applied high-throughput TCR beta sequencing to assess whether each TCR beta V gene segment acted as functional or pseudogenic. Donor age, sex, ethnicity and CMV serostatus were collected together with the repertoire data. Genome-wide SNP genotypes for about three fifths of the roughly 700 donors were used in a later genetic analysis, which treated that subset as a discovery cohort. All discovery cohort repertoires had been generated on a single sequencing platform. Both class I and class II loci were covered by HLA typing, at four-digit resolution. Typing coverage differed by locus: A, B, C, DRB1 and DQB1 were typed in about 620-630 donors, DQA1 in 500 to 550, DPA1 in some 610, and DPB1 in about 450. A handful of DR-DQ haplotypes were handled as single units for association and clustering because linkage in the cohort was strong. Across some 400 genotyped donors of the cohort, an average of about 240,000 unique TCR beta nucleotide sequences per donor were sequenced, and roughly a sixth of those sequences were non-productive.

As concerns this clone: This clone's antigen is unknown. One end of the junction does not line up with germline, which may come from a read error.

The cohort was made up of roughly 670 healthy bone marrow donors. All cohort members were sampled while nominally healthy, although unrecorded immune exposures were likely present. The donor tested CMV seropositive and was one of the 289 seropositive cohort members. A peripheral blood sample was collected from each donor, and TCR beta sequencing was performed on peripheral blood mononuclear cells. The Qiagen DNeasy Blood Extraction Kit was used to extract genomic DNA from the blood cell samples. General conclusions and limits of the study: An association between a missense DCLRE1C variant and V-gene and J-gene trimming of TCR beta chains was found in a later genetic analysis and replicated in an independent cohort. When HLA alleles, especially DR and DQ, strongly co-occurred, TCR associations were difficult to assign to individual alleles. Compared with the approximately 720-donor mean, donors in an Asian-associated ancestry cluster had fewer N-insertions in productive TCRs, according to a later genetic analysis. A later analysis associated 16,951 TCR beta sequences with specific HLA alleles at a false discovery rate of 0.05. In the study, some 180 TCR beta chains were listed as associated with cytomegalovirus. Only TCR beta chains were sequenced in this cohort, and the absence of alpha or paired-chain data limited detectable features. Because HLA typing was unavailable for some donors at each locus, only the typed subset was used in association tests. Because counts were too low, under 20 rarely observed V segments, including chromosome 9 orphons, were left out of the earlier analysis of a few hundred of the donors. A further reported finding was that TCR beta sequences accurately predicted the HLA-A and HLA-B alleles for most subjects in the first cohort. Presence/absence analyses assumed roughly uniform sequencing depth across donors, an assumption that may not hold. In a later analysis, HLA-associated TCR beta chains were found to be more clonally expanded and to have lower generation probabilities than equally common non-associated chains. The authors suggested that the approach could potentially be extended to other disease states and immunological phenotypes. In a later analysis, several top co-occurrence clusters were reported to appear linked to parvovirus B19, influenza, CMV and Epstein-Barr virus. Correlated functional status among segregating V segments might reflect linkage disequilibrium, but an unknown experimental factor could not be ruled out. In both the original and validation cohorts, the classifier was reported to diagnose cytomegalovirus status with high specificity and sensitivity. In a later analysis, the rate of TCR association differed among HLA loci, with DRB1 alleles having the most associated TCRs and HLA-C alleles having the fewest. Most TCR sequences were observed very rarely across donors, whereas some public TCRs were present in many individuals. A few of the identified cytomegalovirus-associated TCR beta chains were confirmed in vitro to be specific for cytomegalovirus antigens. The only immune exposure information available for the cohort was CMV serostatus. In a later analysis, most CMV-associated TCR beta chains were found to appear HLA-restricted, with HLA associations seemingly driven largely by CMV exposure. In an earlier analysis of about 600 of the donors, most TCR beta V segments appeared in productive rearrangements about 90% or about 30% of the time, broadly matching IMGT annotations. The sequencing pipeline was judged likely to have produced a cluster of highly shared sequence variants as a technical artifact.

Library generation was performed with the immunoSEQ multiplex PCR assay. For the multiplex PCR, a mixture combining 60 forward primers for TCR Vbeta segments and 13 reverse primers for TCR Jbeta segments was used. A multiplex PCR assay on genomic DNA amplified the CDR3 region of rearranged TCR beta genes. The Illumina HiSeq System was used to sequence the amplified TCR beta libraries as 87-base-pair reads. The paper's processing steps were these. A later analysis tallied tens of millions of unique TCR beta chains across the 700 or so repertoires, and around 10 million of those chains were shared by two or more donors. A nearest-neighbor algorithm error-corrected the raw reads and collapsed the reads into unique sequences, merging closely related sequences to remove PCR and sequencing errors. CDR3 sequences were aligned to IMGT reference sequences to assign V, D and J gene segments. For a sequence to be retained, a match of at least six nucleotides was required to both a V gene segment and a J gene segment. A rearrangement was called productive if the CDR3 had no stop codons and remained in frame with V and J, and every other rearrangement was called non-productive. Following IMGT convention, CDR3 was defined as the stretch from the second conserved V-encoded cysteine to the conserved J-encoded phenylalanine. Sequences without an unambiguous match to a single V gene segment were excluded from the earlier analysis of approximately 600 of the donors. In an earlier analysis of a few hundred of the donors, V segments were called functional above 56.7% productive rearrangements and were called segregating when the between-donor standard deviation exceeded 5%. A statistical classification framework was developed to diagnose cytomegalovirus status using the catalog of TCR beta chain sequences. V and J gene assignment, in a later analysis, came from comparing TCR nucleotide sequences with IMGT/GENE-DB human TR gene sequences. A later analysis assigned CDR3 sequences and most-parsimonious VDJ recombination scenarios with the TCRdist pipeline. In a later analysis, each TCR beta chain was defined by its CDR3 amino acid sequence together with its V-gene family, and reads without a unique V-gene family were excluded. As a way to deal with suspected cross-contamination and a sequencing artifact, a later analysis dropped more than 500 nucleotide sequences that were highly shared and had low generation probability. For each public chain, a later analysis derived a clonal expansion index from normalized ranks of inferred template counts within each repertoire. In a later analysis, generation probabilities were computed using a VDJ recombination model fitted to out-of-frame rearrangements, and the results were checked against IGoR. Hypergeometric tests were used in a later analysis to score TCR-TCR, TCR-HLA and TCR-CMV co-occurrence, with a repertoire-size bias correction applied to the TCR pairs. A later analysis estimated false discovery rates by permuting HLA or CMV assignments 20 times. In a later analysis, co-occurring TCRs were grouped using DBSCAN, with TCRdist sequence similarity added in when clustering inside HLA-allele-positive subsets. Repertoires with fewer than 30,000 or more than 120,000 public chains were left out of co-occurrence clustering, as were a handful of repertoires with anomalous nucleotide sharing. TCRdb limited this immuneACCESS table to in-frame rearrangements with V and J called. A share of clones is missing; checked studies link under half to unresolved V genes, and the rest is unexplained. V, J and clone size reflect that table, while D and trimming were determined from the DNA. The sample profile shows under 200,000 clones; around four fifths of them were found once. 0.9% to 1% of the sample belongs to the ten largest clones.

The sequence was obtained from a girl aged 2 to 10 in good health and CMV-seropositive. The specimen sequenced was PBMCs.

Here the CDR3 is given as CSSSPTLAGVDQETQYF. The sequenced DNA: TGTTCCAGCAGCCCGACCCTAGCGGGAGTTGATCAAGAGACCCAGTACTTC. The sequence joins TRBV7-9 to TRBJ2-5, and 10 junctional nucleotides match TRBD2. Taken from cysteine to phenylalanine, the CDR3 has 17 residues. CDR3 DNA only is kept here, 51 bases in frame from base 1. The germline V gene (reference sequence) gives CDR1 as SEHNR and CDR2 as FQNEAQ.